This T cell receptor beta chain was recovered during a study of blood T cells in healthy people across ages. General study points: Lack of knowledge of donor CMV status possibly confounded expanded clonotype changes. More naive CD4+ cells and higher diversity marked long-lived donors relative to aged donors. In older individuals, TCR beta diversity per million T cells was lower, falling roughly linearly with age.

CDR3 length equals 13 residues. Looked up from germline, CDR1 is SGHRS and CDR2 is YFSETQ. About this clonotype: Its specificity is not known.

A sample-barcoded 5' primer and a J-beta primer mix were used in a second PCR of roughly 6 to 11 cycles. TCRdb passed the 5' RACE reads through MiXCR, listing each CDR3 protein once. The sample carries roughly 1,100,000 distinct CDR3 sequences, approximately 26% recorded once. This same sample was also taken into another study, of T cells of mothers and their children. That source adds: It was related mother-child pairs that showed slightly higher overlap than unrelated pairs, without reaching significance.

The receptor was derived from a girl aged 2-9 years in good health. Sequencing was performed on blood. This rearrangement joins TRBV5-1 to TRBJ2-5; 11 nucleotides match TRBD1. The J call is doubtful: the DNA matches TRBJ2-7 better. The CDR3 reads CASSMGQGGEQYF. CDR3 coding DNA: TGCGCCAGCAGCATGGGACAGGGGGGCGAGCAGTACTTC.